This T cell receptor beta chain was recorded in a study of T cells in Graves' hyperthyroidism and ophthalmopathy. Amplified TCR beta CDR3 regions came from RNA transcripts. Initially, a first-round RT-PCR of the TCR CDR3 employed the HTBI primer set. A single record per CDR3 protein comes from TCRdb applying MiXCR to the multiplex PCR reads. The table lists some 200,000 distinct CDR3 sequences, around 17% of them singletons. The CDR3 is made up of 16 amino acids. Germline trimming cut 6 bases from V and 1 base from J; bases unmatched to any gene: 4. The V gene's germline CDR1 is MNHNS and CDR2 SASEGT. Researchers defined stable Graves' hyperthyroidism as no ophthalmopathy progression within 18 months.

The chain couples TRBV6-1 to TRBJ2-2; 11 bases agree with TRBD2. The clonotype originates from a woman aged 50 to 60 with Graves' hyperthyroidism. The sample taken for sequencing was blood. CDR3 in amino acids: CASSPTSGGNTGELFF. In DNA form, the CDR3 reads TGTGCCAGCAGCCCCACTAGCGGGGGGAACACCGGGGAGCTGTTTTTT.